The 22 T cell receptor beta chains below were found in one sample sequenced in a study of OX40 agonist ivuxolimab in advanced cancers. Sequenced by immunoSEQ multiplex PCR; TCRdb stores in-frame clones only, minus some. The sample yields tens of thousands of clones, roughly 83% seen once. This specimen consisted of CD4+ or CD8+ T cells sorted from blood, obtained in a trial of the OX40 agonist ivuxolimab. The receptors come from an adult with an advanced solid tumor such as melanoma, head and neck, liver or kidney cancer.

The chain employs TRBV11-2 and TRBJ2-7; TRBD2 might be the D (6 bases). The V end was cut by 1 base, the J end by 1 base, with 8 bases between. The germline gives CDR1 SGHAT, CDR2 FQNNGV. This CDR3 has 14 residues. The CDR3 region has the DNA TGTGCCAGCAGCTTAGGGCGGGGATCCTACGAGCAGTACTTC. It translates to CASSLGRGSYEQYF.

This chain links TRBV6-5 with TRBJ1-1; D is unclear. The CDR3 is 16 amino acids. The V end lost 0 bases, the J end lost 7 bases, and 18 bases lay between the germline ends. Germline-derived CDR1 and CDR2 are MNHEY and SVGAGI. The CDR3 nucleotides read TGTGCCAGCAGTTACTCGTGGAGGGTGCTTGACATTGAAGCTTTCTTT. Amino acid sequence: CASSYSWRVLDIEAFF.

The chain uses TRBV21-1 and TRBJ2-1. TRBV21-1 is tagged as a pseudogene. CDR3 length equals 16 residues. CDR3 sequence reads: CASSGRLSLSHNEQFF. The CDR3 DNA reads as TGTGCCAGCAGCGGACGACTGTCCCTCTCACACAATGAGCAGTTCTTC.

This clone has only one observation. The chain carries TRBV20-1 and TRBJ1-2; D gene ambiguous. Trimming took off 4 bases at V and 4 bases at J, with 7 bases between the two ends. Looked up from germline, CDR1 is DFQATT and CDR2 is SNEGSKA (reference sequence). There are 11 residues in the CDR3. This chain's CDR3 is CSANPPYGYTF. CDR3 DNA: TGCAGTGCTAATCCGCCCTATGGCTACACCTTC.

The table lists this clone with a count of one. The gene calls are TRBV6-1 and TRBJ2-1, with 10 bases fitting TRBD1. The V gene end was trimmed by 5 bases and the J gene end by 4 bases; junction bases not matched to a gene: 5. Germline V gene sequence: CDR1 MNHNS, CDR2 SASEGT. The length of the CDR3 is 15 residues. CDR3 residues: CASSLTGGPYNEQFF. In DNA, the CDR3 is TGTGCCAGCAGTCTGACAGGGGGCCCTTACAATGAGCAGTTCTTC.

This clone was seen a handful of times. The CDR3 nucleotides are TGTGCCAGCAGCGTAGCTCAGACTACCGCTAGCACAGATACGCAGTATTTT. As protein: CASSVAQTTASTDTQYF. V and J are TRBV9 and TRBJ2-3, with a tentative D call TRBD2 (5 bases). Trimming pared 0 bases from V and 0 bases from J, leaving 14 bases between. Per the germline V gene, CDR1 is SGDLS and CDR2 is YYNGEE. The length of the CDR3 is 17 residues. Supplemented by reference TRBV9 and TRBJ2-3, the full variable domain reads DSGVTQTPKHLITATGQRVTLRCSPRSGDLSVYWYQQSLDQGLQFLIQYYNGEERAKGNILERFSAQQFPDLHSELNLSSLELGDSALYFCASSVAQTTASTDTQYFGPGTRLTVL.

CDR3 in DNA: TGTGCCAGCAGCTTAAACCAAAACAGGGGGCAGGCAGGAAACACCATATATTTT. Its translation: CASSLNQNRGQAGNTIYF. V and J are TRBV11-2 and TRBJ1-3, with 9 bases identical to TRBD1. The CDR3 runs 18 residues. Trimming cost V 2 bases and J 4 bases; bases outside gene matches: 12. Germline loops: CDR1 SGHAT, CDR2 FQNNGV.

V usage is TRBV19 and J usage is TRBJ2-1; 14 bases match TRBD2. The germline V gene has CDR1 LNHDA and CDR2 SQIVND (reference sequence). The CDR3 contains 19 residues. The ends lost 3 bases at V and 0 bases at J; junction bases unmatched: 7. CDR3 coding DNA: TGTGCCAGTAGTATGAGGACTAGCGGGGGGTCGAGCTCCTACAATGAGCAGTTCTTC. Amino acids: CASSMRTSGGSSSYNEQFF.

This clone is a singleton in its sample. The genes are TRBV5-1 and TRBJ2-7, with 8 bases that match TRBD2. Germline values: CDR1 SGHRS, CDR2 YFSETQ. The CDR3 extends over 15 amino acids. V trimming: 0 bases; J trimming: 0 bases; junction bases outside the gene matches: 2. The CDR3 loop is CASSLELADSYEQYF. The CDR3 DNA reads as TGCGCCAGCAGCTTGGAACTAGCGGACTCCTACGAGCAGTACTTC.

The chain uses TRBV6-1 and TRBJ2-3, with TRBD1 matching 7 bases. Per the germline V gene, CDR1 is MNHNS and CDR2 is SASEGT. With V trimmed by 4 bases and J by 0 bases, 4 bases remained unmatched. The CDR3 runs 15 residues. The CDR3 DNA sequence: TGTGCCAGCAGTGGGGACAGTACTAGCACAGATACGCAGTATTTT. Translation: CASSGDSTSTDTQYF.

V and J are TRBV5-1 and TRBJ1-2, with 12 bases matching TRBD1. From germline, CDR1 is SGHRS and CDR2 YFSETQ. Trimming at V came to 4 bases and at J to 11 bases, leaving 12 bases not matched to a gene. The CDR3 runs 15 residues. CDR3 in DNA: TGCGCCAGCAGCCTGGTGGGACAGGGGGCCATGGGGTACACCTTC. Protein sequence: CASSLVGQGAMGYTF.

This chain connects TRBV19 to TRBJ2-5; D may match TRBD1 or TRBD2 (5 bases each). CDR1 is LNHDA, CDR2 SQIVND, per germline (reference sequence). This CDR3 is 13 amino acids long. Trimming left V 3 bases short and J 5 bases short, with 10 bases between. The CDR3 loop is CASSISWGETQYF. The DNA of the CDR3 is TGTGCCAGTAGTATTTCGTGGGGGGAGACCCAGTACTTC.

This sequence joins TRBV2 and TRBJ1-5, with D unresolved. Germline loops: CDR1 SNHLY, CDR2 FYNNEI. V lost 5 bases to trimming and J lost 2 bases, with 16 bases between them. This CDR3 has 16 residues. The DNA for the CDR3 is TGTGCCAGCAGTCAAAACATAGGGCTCGGCAATCAGCCCCAGCATTTT. Translated: CASSQNIGLGNQPQHF.

J is TRBJ2-7 and V is TRBV6-6; D unresolved. The length of the CDR3 is 12 residues. The germline gives CDR1 MNHNY, CDR2 SVGAGI (reference sequence). The V and J ends lost 6 bases and 4 bases respectively, with 10 bases between them. The CDR3: CASSKLGYEQYF. In nucleotides, the CDR3 is TGTGCCAGCAGCAAACTCGGTTACGAGCAGTACTTC.

The chain has TRBV19 and TRBJ1-1; the match to TRBD1 covers 8 bases. Looked up from germline, CDR1 is LNHDA and CDR2 is SQIVND (reference sequence). J lost 0 bases, V lost 5 bases, and 5 bases had no gene match. The CDR3 contains 15 residues. CDR3 protein: CASSDRGRLNTEAFF. Here the CDR3 DNA reads TGTGCCAGTAGTGACAGGGGCCGACTGAACACTGAAGCTTTCTTT.

The V and J genes are TRBV14 and TRBJ2-7; 7 nucleotides line up with TRBD1. The V and J ends lost 5 bases and 2 bases, in that order; junction bases with no gene match: 9. The germline CDR1 and CDR2 sequences are SGHDN and FVKESK. CDR3 length: 15 residues. The CDR3 region is CASSLTGTVAYEQYF. For the CDR3, the DNA is TGTGCCAGCAGCTTAACCGGGACAGTGGCCTACGAGCAGTACTTC.

The V gene is TRBV6-5, the J gene TRBJ1-1, with D unclear. Germline values: CDR1 MNHEY, CDR2 SVGAGI. The CDR3 consists of 13 residues. Trimming removed 0 bases from V and 4 bases from J, with 6 bases in between. The DNA of the CDR3 is TGTGCCAGCAGTTACTCGATCCCCACTGAAGCTTTCTTT. Translating gives CASSYSIPTEAFF.

Only one count was recorded for this clone. The J gene is TRBJ2-7, the V gene TRBV6-1; 11 bases match TRBD1. The germline CDR1 and CDR2 sequences are MNHNS and SASEGT. This CDR3 comprises 15 residues. V lost 6 bases to trimming and J lost 4 bases; unmatched junction nucleotides: 8. CDR3 DNA sequence: TGTGCCAGCAGGGGGCCGGGACAGGGGGGATACGAGCAGTACTTC. It is translated as CASRGPGQGGYEQYF.

The chain employs TRBV5-5 and TRBJ2-2; weak D call: TRBD1 (6 bases). Trimming took 4 bases from V and 7 from J, leaving 14 bases between them. Germline V gene lookup returns CDR1 SGHKS and CDR2 YYEKEE (reference sequence). This CDR3 spans 14 amino acids. Here the CDR3 DNA reads TGTGCCAGCAGCAGTACAGGGTTCGACGGGGAGCTGTTTTTT. Encoded protein: CASSSTGFDGELFF.

For this clone: The sample carries other DNA sequences with the same CDR3. The chain carries TRBV19 and TRBJ2-7; unclear D gene. V was cut by 3 bases and J by 3 bases, with 3 bases left in between. The length of the CDR3 is 11 residues. Germline V gives CDR1 LNHDA, CDR2 SQIVND (reference sequence). The CDR3: CASSIGYEQYF. CDR3 DNA sequence: TGTGCCAGTAGTATCGGCTACGAGCAGTACTTC.

The gene calls are TRBV19 and TRBJ2-1; TRBD2 agrees at 9 bases. The CDR3 contains 19 residues. Germline V gene sequence: CDR1 LNHDA, CDR2 SQIVND (reference sequence). J was trimmed by 3 bases and V by 3 bases; bases with no gene match: 15. CDR3 residues: CASSMDFGVTSGGYNEQFF. The CDR3, as DNA: TGTGCCAGTAGTATGGACTTCGGAGTGACTAGCGGAGGCTACAATGAGCAGTTCTTC.

This sequence joins TRBV6-5 and TRBJ2-3; D might be TRBD2 (5 bases). Germline V gene sequence: CDR1 MNHEY, CDR2 SVGAGI. Trimming took off 5 bases at V and 2 bases at J, with 11 bases between the two ends. The CDR3 consists of 14 residues. The CDR3 reads CASSPTIPTDTQYF. The CDR3 bases are TGTGCCAGCAGTCCGACTATTCCCACAGATACGCAGTATTTT.